What follows is one T cell receptor beta chain and its context. This sample was included in a study of blood T cell repertoires in COVID-19. Study information: Researchers got acute and convalescent COVID-19 samples from the United States, Italy and Spain. Sources were T cells, B-cell-depleted T cells, or PBMCs; the material itself was cDNA or gDNA.

Seattle's enrolled individuals joined amid active infection and were then monitored longitudinally. In the source study's methods: Estimates of nucleated cell counts were drawn from the amplification of reference gene primers. The data were produced by immunoSEQ multiplex PCR, yet TCRdb's version contains in-frame clones alone and is incomplete. V and J calls and clone size come straight from that table; D and trimming were deduced from the DNA. The sample yields about 180,000 clones, under 90% seen once. The sequenced sample was peripheral blood. The TCR sequence derives from a person between 65 and 79 years old with COVID-19, enrolled during active disease.

CDR3 sequence: CASSPGYTGELFF. The DNA for the CDR3 is TGTGCCAGCTCCCCGGGGTACACCGGGGAGCTGTTTTTT. The chain couples TRBV18 to TRBJ2-2; D perhaps matches TRBD2 (5 bases). Germline V CDR1 and CDR2: KGHSH, LQKENI. V was trimmed by 6 bases and J by 3 bases, leaving 8 bases between them. CDR3 length: 13 amino acids.